This TCR beta chain was sequenced for a study of T cell repertoires in cytomegalovirus infection (dated by TCRdb to about 2019). With regard to the full study: Donor HLA type was relevant to the analysis, as public TCR beta signatures indicated carriage of CMV infection together with the matching HLA type. The paper as a whole reports these results and caveats: The ex vivo response was dominated by HLA-C-restricted CMV-specific TCR beta clonotypes, which also provided the single most frequent clonotype in two of eight donors. Cumulative frequency of public TCR beta family members discriminated carriers of CMV infection plus the relevant HLA type in this cohort and an independent 352-donor cohort.

The CDR3 covers 15 residues, taking in both the cysteine and the phenylalanine. Only the CDR3 DNA stays, 45 bases, in frame from base 1. Sequences DFQATT (CDR1) and SNEGSKA (CDR2) are obtained from the germline V gene (reference sequence). V is clipped by 0 bases and J by 2 bases, and the sequence between their germline boundaries is 14 bases long. Comment on this clonotype: It has no known antigen specificity. The record has no base qualities; no much larger clone is one base away.

The sample was run on an Illumina HiSeq 1500. The public reads were quality trimmed at Q25 with fastp and then assembled into clones with MiXCR by TCRdb, keeping productive beta chains. Every entry covers one CDR3 protein and lists the most common genes and DNA from its rows. The sample includes about 260,000 distinct CDR3 sequences, with around 13% observed a single time. The ten largest clones represent around 8.8% of the sample. The source is a human donor in good health (CMV status not recorded). Some clones in this sample may be carry-over from other donors' samples. Sequencing was performed on PBMCs. The V and J segments used are TRBV20-1 and TRBJ2-7; the best D guess is TRBD1, with 5 bases matching. CDR3 loop: CSARDRRTQTYEQYF. The DNA is as follows: TGCAGTGCTAGAGATCGCAGGACACAGACCTACGAGCAGTACTTC.